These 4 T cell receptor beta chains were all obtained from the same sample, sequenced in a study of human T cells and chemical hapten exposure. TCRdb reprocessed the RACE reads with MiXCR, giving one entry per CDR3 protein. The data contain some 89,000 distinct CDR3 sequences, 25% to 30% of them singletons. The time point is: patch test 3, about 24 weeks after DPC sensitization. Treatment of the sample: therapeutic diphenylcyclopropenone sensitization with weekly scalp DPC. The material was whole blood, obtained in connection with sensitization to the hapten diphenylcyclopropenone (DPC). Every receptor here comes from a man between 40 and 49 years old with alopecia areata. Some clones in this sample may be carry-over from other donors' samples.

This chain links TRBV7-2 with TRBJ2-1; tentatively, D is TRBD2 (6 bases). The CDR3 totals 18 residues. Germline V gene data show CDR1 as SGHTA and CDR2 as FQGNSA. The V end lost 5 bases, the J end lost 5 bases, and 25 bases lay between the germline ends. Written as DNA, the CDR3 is TGTGCCAGCAGCCGGGCCCCCATCGGGAGTGGGGAAAACAATGAGCAGTTCTTC. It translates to CASSRAPIGSGENNEQFF.

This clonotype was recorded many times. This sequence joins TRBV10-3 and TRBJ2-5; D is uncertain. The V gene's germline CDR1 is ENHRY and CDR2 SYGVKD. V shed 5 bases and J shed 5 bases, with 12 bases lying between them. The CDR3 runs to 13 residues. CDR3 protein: CAISTRSAETQYF. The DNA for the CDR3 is TGTGCCATCAGTACCCGGAGCGCTGAGACCCAGTACTTC.

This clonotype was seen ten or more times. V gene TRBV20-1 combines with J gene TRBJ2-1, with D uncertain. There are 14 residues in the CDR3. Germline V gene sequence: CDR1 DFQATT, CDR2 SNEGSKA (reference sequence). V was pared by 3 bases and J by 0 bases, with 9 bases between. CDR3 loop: CSASGSSSYNEQFF. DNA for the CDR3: TGCAGTGCTAGCGGGTCGAGCTCCTACAATGAGCAGTTCTTC.

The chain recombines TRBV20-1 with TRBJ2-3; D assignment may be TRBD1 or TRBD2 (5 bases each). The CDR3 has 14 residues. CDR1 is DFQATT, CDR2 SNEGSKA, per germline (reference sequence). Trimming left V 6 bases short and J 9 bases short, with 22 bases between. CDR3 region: CSASGTQSERTQYF. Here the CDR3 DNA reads TGCAGTGCATCCGGGACGCAGAGCGAGAGAACGCAGTATTTT.